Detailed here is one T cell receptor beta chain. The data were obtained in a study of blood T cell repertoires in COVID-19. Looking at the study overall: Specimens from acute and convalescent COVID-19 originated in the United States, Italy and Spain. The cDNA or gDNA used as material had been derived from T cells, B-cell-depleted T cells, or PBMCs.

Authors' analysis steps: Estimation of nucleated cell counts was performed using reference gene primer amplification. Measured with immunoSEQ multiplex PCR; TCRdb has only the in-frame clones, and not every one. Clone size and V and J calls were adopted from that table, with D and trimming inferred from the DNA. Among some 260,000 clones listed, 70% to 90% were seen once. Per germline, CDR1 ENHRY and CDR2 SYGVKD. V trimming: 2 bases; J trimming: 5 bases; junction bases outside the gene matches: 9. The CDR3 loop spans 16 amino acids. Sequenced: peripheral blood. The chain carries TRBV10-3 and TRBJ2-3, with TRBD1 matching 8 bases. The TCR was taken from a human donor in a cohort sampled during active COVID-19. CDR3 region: CAISEDGTGNKDTQYF. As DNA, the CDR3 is TGTGCCATCAGTGAGGATGGGACAGGTAATAAAGATACGCAGTATTTT.